The T cell receptor (beta chain) described here comes from a study of shared clonotypes between healthy human individuals. Whole-study results and caveats: The study generally estimated greater richness for naive than memory subsets. An effect of sequencing depth on clonotype sharing among donors was expected. Investigators collected only blood, and repertoires in tissues likely differ.

How the authors handled the data: ImmunoSEQ supplied junction-only sequences lacking quality scores, so filtering was different. Assay: immunoSEQ multiplex PCR; the TCRdb copy retains only in-frame clones and omits some. That table furnishes V, J and clone size, whereas the DNA furnished D and trimming. The data contain under 2,500,000 clones, nearly 97% of them singletons. This CDR3 comprises 14 residues. The germline V and J ends were trimmed by 1 base and 2 bases, with 7 bases remaining between them. Germline CDR1 LGHNT, CDR2 FRNRAP. A word on this clone: Its antigen is unidentified.

The specimen was naive CD4+ T cells sorted from blood. Subset of the sample: CD45RA+ positively selected. The genes are TRBV12-5 and TRBJ2-3; D unresolved. The sequence was obtained from a man between 18 and 29 years old in good health. The CDR3 loop reads CASGLGAYTDTQYF. Here the CDR3 DNA reads TGTGCTAGTGGTTTGGGCGCATACACAGATACGCAGTATTTT.